These 19 T cell receptor beta chains were sequenced from one sample in a study of blood T cells in healthy people across ages. Through a sample-barcoded 5' primer and a J-beta primer mix, a second PCR was run for about 6 to 11 cycles. Via MiXCR, TCRdb re-called the 5' RACE reads, giving one row per CDR3 protein. The sample includes around 1,000,000 distinct CDR3 sequences, around 25% of them seen just once. These data also featured in a second study, about T cells of mothers and their children.

Source material: blood. Receptors originate from a girl between 2 and 10 years old in good health.

The rearrangement links TRBV5-1 to TRBJ2-7, with TRBD1 matching over 8 bases. This CDR3 comprises 15 residues. V was pared by 3 bases and J by 6 bases, with 11 bases of the junction left unmatched. Looked up from germline, CDR1 is SGHRS and CDR2 is YFSETQ. In nucleotides, the CDR3 is TGCGCCAGCAGCTGCCACAGGGGGTGTAGGATCGAGCAGTACTTC. It translates to CASSCHRGCRIEQYF.

The genes are TRBV27 and TRBJ2-3; D is ambiguous. The CDR3 consists of 14 residues. Germline V gene lookup returns CDR1 MNHEY and CDR2 SMNVEV (reference sequence). Trimming cost V 7 bases and J 2 bases, with 13 bases left between them. The CDR3 loop reads CASKGLFSTDTQYF. The CDR3 bases are TGTGCCAGCAAGGGCCTCTTCTCCACAGATACGCAGTATTTT.

The V call is TRBV28, the J call TRBJ1-2, with D perhaps TRBD1 (6 bases). Trimming shortened V by 6 bases and J by 8 bases, and 13 bases separated the two germline ends. Germline values: CDR1 MDHEN, CDR2 SYDVKM. This CDR3 region has 12 residues. The CDR3 DNA reads TGTGCCAGCAGCCGGCTAGGGGGAGGCTACACCTTC. It codes for CASSRLGGGYTF.

This clonotype was counted only a few times. The V gene is TRBV20-1, the J gene TRBJ2-1; 8 bases align to TRBD2. The junction had 12 bases not matched to a gene; V was cut back by 1 base and J by 7 bases. The germline gives CDR1 DFQATT, CDR2 SNEGSKA (reference sequence). The CDR3 is 16 amino acids. In DNA, the CDR3 is TGCAGTGCTAGAGGCCCCGGGACTAGAAGGACGAATGAGCAGTTCTTC. As protein: CSARGPGTRRTNEQFF.

The chain is built from TRBV7-2 and TRBJ1-3; possibly TRBD1 for D (5 bases). Trimming removed 3 bases at V and 3 bases at J, with 12 bases between. This CDR3 has 15 amino acids. Germline V gives CDR1 SGHTA, CDR2 FQGNSA. The CDR3 reads CASSFSRDGGNTIYF. The CDR3 DNA follows: TGTGCCAGCAGCTTCTCACGGGACGGTGGAAACACCATATATTTT.

The V and J genes are TRBV28 and TRBJ2-4, with D tentatively TRBD1 (6 bases). The CDR3 has 13 amino acids. Germline V lookup: CDR1 MDHEN, CDR2 SYDVKM. The V end was cut by 7 bases, the J end by 6 bases, with 13 bases between. The CDR3 DNA is TGTGCCAGCAAGAGGACAGATCTAAACATTCAGTACTTC. Encoded protein: CASKRTDLNIQYF.

This chain connects TRBV12-3 or TRBV12-4 to TRBJ2-5; possibly TRBD1 for D (5 bases). Trimming pared 6 bases from V and 2 bases from J, leaving 10 bases between. This CDR3 has 13 amino acids. CDR3 coding DNA: TGTGCCAGCAGCGGACACAAACAAGAGACCCAGTACTTC. This gives the protein CASSGHKQETQYF.

This clonotype was picked up a small number of times. A junction end diverges from the germline sequence, so it may reflect a read error. J is TRBJ2-4 and V is TRBV9; 10 bases are shared with TRBD1. The length of the CDR3 is 13 residues. Germline CDR1 reads SGDLS; CDR2 reads YYNGEE. The CDR3 loop reads CASSAGQGKTQTF. The CDR3 region has the DNA TGTGCCAGCAGCGCGGGACAGGGGAAGACCCAGACCTTC.

The CDR3 DNA reads as TGTGCCAGCTCACCAAGGCAGGGGGACCACGAGCAGTACTTC. As protein: CASSPRQGDHEQYF. The chain is built from TRBV18 and TRBJ2-7, with 7 positions matching TRBD1. This CDR3 contains 14 residues. V lost 2 bases and J lost 5; bases outside the gene matches: 6. In germline, CDR1 is KGHSH, CDR2 LQKENI.

This clonotype occurred a few times. The rearrangement joins TRBV7-2 to TRBJ2-1, with 8 bases aligning to TRBD2. The J call may be mistaken, given a closer DNA end match to TRBJ2-7. Germline values: CDR1 SGHTA, CDR2 FQGNSA. The length of the CDR3 is 15 residues. The CDR3 DNA reads TGTGCCAGCAGCTTAGTATCCGGGGGGGCCCTCGGGCAGTACTTC. This sequence encodes CASSLVSGGALGQYF.

This clonotype showed up just a few times. The rearrangement links TRBV6-5 to TRBJ2-6; 8 bases fit TRBD1. The CDR3 runs to 13 residues. In germline, CDR1 is MNHEY, CDR2 SVGAGI. Trimming removed 8 bases from V and 4 bases from J; junction bases left unmatched: 1. Here the CDR3 DNA reads TGTGCCAGCGGGACAGGAGGGGCCAACGTCCTGACTTTC. Amino acids: CASGTGGANVLTF.

The rearrangement uses TRBV18 and TRBJ2-7; weak D call: TRBD2 (5 bases). Germline CDR1 and CDR2: KGHSH and LQKENI. The length of the CDR3 is 14 residues. Trimming took 2 bases from V and 2 from J, leaving 10 bases between them. The CDR3, as DNA: TGTGCCAGCTCACCAGACTACGGTACCTACGAGCAGTACTTC. Translation: CASSPDYGTYEQYF.

J is TRBJ1-2 and V is TRBV3-1, with a weak D call TRBD1 (6 bases). V was shortened by 4 bases and J by 6 bases, with 12 bases between the two germline ends. This CDR3 has 13 amino acids. CDR1 is LGHDT and CDR2 is YNNKEL in the germline V gene (reference sequence). The CDR3 is CASSPRNRDGYTF. Here the CDR3 DNA reads TGTGCCAGCAGCCCACGAAACAGGGATGGCTACACCTTC.

This clonotype was counted between two and nine times. The chain joins TRBV6-5 to TRBJ2-3; D is uncertain. The CDR3 runs to 15 residues. Trimming removed 6 bases from V and 4 bases from J, with 17 bases in between. Germline V CDR1 and CDR2: MNHEY, SVGAGI. The CDR3 nucleotides read TGTGCCAGCAGCCCCTGGGTCCCAGAGGCAGATACGCAGTATTTT. Residues: CASSPWVPEADTQYF.

This clonotype was picked up a small number of times. V usage is TRBV7-3 and J usage is TRBJ2-6; D is tentatively TRBD1 or TRBD2 (5 bases each). This CDR3 has 13 residues. CDR1 and CDR2 (germline): SGHTA, FQGTGA. Trimming stripped 4 bases from V and 4 bases from J, with 5 bases between. DNA of the CDR3: TGTGCCAGCAGCTGGGGGGGGGCCAACGTCCTGACTTTC. As protein: CASSWGGANVLTF.

This clonotype was observed a few times. A much larger clone sits a single nucleotide away, making a read error possible. The chain couples TRBV7-2 to TRBJ2-5; a possible D gene is TRBD2 (6 bases). Germline assignment: CDR1 SGHTA and CDR2 FQGNSA. The length of the CDR3 is 17 residues. V dropped 4 bases and J dropped 5 bases, with 23 bases sitting between them. Here the CDR3 reads CASSSRGLARVWETQYF. CDR3 DNA sequence: TGTGCCAGCAGCTCGCGGGGCCTAGCGAGAGTTTGGGAGACCCAGTACTTC.

Only a few counts were recorded for this clonotype. The chain employs TRBV7-2 and TRBJ1-2; D gene unclear. Between the trimmed V and J ends, which lost 1 base and 2 bases, there was a span of 11 bases. From germline, CDR1 is SGHTA and CDR2 FQGNSA. This CDR3 has 15 amino acids. CDR3 DNA: TGTGCCAGCAGCTTAGTAGTTGGGTCCAACTATGGCTACACCTTC. Protein sequence: CASSLVVGSNYGYTF.

The rearrangement joins TRBV6-6 to TRBJ2-7, with no clear D. The CDR3 sequence is 12 residues long. Deletions cut 6 bases from V and 7 bases from J, with 13 bases between. Germline lookup yields CDR1 MNHNY and CDR2 SVGAGI (reference sequence). The CDR3 loop reads CASSGPPLEQYF. The CDR3 DNA is TGTGCCAGCAGCGGGCCCCCTCTGGAGCAGTACTTC.

This clonotype was seen at least ten times. The rearrangement joins TRBV20-1 to TRBJ2-1; D is unclear. V lost 3 bases to trimming and J lost 1 base, with 10 bases between them. The CDR3 length is 14 residues. Looked up from germline, CDR1 is DFQATT and CDR2 is SNEGSKA (reference sequence). The CDR3 is CSASRRNSYNEQFF. In DNA, the CDR3 is TGCAGTGCTAGTCGAAGGAATTCCTACAATGAGCAGTTCTTC.